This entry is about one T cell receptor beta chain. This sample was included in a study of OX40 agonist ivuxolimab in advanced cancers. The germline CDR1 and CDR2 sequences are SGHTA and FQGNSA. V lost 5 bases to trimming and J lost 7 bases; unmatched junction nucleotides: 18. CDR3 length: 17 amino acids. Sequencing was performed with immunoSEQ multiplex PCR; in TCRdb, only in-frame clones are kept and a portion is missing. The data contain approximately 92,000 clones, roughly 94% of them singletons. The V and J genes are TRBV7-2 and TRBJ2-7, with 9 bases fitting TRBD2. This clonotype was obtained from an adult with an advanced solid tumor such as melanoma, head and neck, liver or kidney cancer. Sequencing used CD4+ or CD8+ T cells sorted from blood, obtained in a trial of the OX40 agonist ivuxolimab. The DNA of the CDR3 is TGTGCCAGCAGCCTCTACGGGAGCGGGGGGTCTCTCAGGGAGCAGTACTTC. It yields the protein CASSLYGSGGSLREQYF.